This TCR beta chain was observed in a study of CD8+ T cells in alopecia areata. Study-wide findings and caveats: Significant decreases in scalp clonality and expanded CD8+ clones followed tofacitinib treatment.

Treatment indicated: oral pan-JAK inhibitor, 5-10 mg twice daily. In alopecia areata patients, both lesional scalp punch biopsies and peripheral blood were collected. Following extraction, RNA underwent reverse transcription to cDNA, which served as the sequencing template. Only in-frame clones appear in the TCRdb table, and some are missing; sequencing was by immunoSEQ multiplex PCR. The sample carries approximately 210,000 clones, roughly 60% recorded once. This clone was counted a few times. Its antigen is not identified. Trimming took off 0 bases at V and 1 base at J, with 9 bases between the two ends. Germline CDR1 reads SEHNR; CDR2 reads FQNEAQ (reference sequence). The CDR3 is made up of 16 amino acids.

This TCR came from a human donor with alopecia areata. The chain has TRBV7-9 and TRBJ2-2; perhaps TRBD2 as D (6 bases). Material: CD4+ T cells sorted from blood, obtained at week 24, from a patient treated with tofacitinib. The DNA of the CDR3 is TGTGCCAGCAGCTTAGCGGGGGGTCTGAACACCGGGGAGCTGTTTTTT. This sequence encodes CASSLAGGLNTGELFF.